What follows is one T cell receptor (beta chain) and its context. The antigen is undetermined. The record originates from a study of shared clonotypes between healthy human individuals. General study findings and limits: The four-donor shared clonotypes exceeded non-shared clonotypes in generation probability, with non-shared ones scoring lower. Sequencing depth was predicted to influence how clonotypes are shared among donors.

TCRdb keeps only in-frame clones here, not all; method: immunoSEQ multiplex PCR. Seen here are 2,500,000 or so clones, approximately 90% observed once, and the top ten hold approximately 0.4%. The CDR3 covers 16 residues. V was clipped by 0 bases and J by 4 bases; unmatched bases: 3. Germline V gene lookup returns CDR1 SGDLS and CDR2 YYNGEE. The source is a man aged 18 to 29 in good health. Some clones in this sample may be carry-over from other donors' samples. This rearrangement joins TRBV9 to TRBJ2-1, with TRBD2 identical over 11 bases. The sequencing sample was made of naive CD4+ T cells from PBMCs. The subset here: CD45RA+ positively selected. CDR3 nucleotides: TGTGCCAGCAGCGTAGTAGCTAGCGGGAGGTACAATGAGCAGTTCTTC. The encoded protein is CASSVVASGRYNEQFF.